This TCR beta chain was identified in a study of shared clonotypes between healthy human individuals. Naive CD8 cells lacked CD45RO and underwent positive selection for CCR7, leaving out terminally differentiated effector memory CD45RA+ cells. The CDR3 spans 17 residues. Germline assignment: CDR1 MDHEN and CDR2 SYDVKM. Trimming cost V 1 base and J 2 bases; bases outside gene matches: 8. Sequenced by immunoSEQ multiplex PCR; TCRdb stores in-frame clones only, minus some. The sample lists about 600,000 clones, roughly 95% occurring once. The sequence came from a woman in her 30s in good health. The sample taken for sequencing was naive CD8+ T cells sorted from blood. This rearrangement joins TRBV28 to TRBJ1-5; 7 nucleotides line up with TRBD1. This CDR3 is CASSLLTGLFGNQPQHF. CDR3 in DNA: TGTGCCAGCAGTTTATTGACAGGGTTATTCGGCAATCAGCCCCAGCATTTT.